The TCR beta chain under discussion was sequenced for a study of T cells in Graves' hyperthyroidism and ophthalmopathy. The CDR3 contains 16 residues. Germline V gene data show CDR1 as SEHNR and CDR2 as FQNEAQ (reference sequence). V dropped 2 bases and J dropped 7 bases, with 18 bases sitting between them. This clonotype was observed at least ten times. RNA transcripts served as the template for amplifying TCR beta CDR3 regions. An initial round of RT-PCR targeting the TCR CDR3 relied on the HTBI primer set. Via MiXCR, TCRdb re-called the multiplex PCR reads, giving one row per CDR3 protein. The top ten hold 29% of the sample, which has about 180,000 distinct CDR3 sequences, more than 15% seen once.

The TCR comes from a woman aged 45-59 years with Graves' hyperthyroidism. V and J are TRBV7-9 and TRBJ2-1; unclear D gene. Sequencing was done on a sample of blood. This CDR3 is CASSLLGDPPANEQFF. DNA for the CDR3: TGTGCCAGCAGCTTATTAGGAGACCCACCCGCGAATGAGCAGTTCTTC.